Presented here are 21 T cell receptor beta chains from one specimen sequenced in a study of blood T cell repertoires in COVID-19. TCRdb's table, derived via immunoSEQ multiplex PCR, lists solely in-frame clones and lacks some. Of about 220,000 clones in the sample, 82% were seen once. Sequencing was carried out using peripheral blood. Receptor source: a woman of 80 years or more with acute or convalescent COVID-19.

This CDR3 reads CASSLLSGGAASEQFF. The CDR3 coding sequence is TGTGCCAGCAGCCTTCTGAGCGGGGGGGCCGCAAGTGAGCAGTTCTTC. The chain combines TRBV3-1 (or the pseudogene TRBV3-2) with TRBJ2-1, with TRBD2 matching over 10 bases. The V gene's germline CDR1 is LGHDT and CDR2 YNNKEL (reference sequence). The V and J ends lost 4 bases and 9 bases, in that order; junction bases with no gene match: 12. This CDR3 has 16 residues.

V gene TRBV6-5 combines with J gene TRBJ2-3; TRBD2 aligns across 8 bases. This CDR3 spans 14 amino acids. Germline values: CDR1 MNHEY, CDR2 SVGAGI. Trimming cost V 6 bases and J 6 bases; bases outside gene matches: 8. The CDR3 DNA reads TGTGCCAGCAGACGGGGGGGAGCGGAGGATACGCAGTATTTT. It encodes CASRRGGAEDTQYF.

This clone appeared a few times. The CDR3 reads CASSARDRAAFF. The CDR3 region has the DNA TGTGCCAGCAGCGCCCGGGACAGGGCAGCTTTCTTT. The J gene is TRBJ1-1, the V gene TRBV27; TRBD1 matches 9 bases. CDR1 and CDR2 (germline): MNHEY, SMNVEV (reference sequence). Trimming took 6 bases from V and 10 from J; bases not matched to a gene: 6. The CDR3 covers 12 residues.

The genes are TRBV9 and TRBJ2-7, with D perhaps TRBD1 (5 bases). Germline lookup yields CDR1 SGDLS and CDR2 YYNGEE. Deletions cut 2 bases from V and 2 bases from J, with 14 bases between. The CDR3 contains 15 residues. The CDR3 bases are TGTGCCAGCAGCGTGGGTGCAGGGTGGACCTACGAGCAGTACTTC. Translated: CASSVGAGWTYEQYF.

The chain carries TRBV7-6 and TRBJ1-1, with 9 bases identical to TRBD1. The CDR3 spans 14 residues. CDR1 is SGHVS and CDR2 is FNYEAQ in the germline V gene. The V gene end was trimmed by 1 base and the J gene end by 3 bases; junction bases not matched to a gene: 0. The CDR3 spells CASSLGTGDTEAFF. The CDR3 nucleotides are TGTGCCAGCAGCTTAGGGACAGGGGACACTGAAGCTTTCTTT.

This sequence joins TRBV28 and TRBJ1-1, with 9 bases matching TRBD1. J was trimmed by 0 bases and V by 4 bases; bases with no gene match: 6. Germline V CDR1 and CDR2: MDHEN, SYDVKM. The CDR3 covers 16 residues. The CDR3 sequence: CASSSPGQGMNTEAFF. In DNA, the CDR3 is TGTGCCAGCAGTTCACCGGGACAGGGAATGAACACTGAAGCTTTCTTT.

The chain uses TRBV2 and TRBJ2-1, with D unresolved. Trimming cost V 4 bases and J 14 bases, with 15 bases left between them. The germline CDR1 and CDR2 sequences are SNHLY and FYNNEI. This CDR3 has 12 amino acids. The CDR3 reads CASSGFAVEKFF. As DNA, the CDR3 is TGTGCCAGCAGTGGGTTTGCCGTCGAGAAGTTCTTC.

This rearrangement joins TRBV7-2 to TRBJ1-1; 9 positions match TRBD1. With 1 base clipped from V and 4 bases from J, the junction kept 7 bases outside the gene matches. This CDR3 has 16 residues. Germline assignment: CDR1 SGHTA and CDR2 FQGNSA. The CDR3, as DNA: TGTGCCAGCAGCTTAGGGATGACAGGGGGGAGCACTGAAGCTTTCTTT. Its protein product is CASSLGMTGGSTEAFF.

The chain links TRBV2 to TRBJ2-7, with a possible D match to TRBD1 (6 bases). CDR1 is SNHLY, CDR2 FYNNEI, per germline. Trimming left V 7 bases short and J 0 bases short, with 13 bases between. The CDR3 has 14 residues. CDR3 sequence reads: CASKRDRSSYEQYF. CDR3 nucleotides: TGTGCCAGCAAACGTGACAGGAGCTCCTACGAGCAGTACTTC.

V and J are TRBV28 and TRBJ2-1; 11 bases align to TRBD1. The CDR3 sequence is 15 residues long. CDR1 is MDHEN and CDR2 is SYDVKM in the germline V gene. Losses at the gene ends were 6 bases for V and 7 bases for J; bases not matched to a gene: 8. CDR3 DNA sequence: TGTGCCAGCAGCCAGTGGACAGGGGGCCAGAATGAGCAGTTCTTC. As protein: CASSQWTGGQNEQFF. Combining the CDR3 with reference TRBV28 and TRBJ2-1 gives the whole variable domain DVKVTQSSRYLVKRTGEKVFLECVQDMDHENMFWYRQDPGLGLRLIYFSYDVKMKEKGDIPEGYSVSREKKERFSLILESASTNQTSMYLCASSQWTGGQNEQFFGPGTRLTVL.

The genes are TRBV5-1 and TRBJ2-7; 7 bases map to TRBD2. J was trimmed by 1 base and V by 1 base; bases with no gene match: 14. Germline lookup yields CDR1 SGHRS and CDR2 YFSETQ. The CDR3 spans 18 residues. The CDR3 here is CASSLSKDGGGFSYEQYF. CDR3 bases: TGCGCCAGCAGCTTGTCGAAGGATGGGGGAGGGTTTTCCTACGAGCAGTACTTC.

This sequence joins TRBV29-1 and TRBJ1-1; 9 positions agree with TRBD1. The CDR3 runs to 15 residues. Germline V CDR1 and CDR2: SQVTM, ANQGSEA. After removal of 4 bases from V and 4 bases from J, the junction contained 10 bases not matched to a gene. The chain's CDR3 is CSVAWDRAPGTEAFF. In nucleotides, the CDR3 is TGCAGCGTTGCGTGGGACAGGGCCCCAGGCACTGAAGCTTTCTTT. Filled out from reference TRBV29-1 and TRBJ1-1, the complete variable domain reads SAVISQKPSRDICQRGTSLTIQCQVDSQVTMMFWYRQQPGQSLTLIATANQGSEATYESGFVIDKFPISRPNLTFSTLTVSNMSPEDSSIYLCSVAWDRAPGTEAFFGQGTRLTVV.

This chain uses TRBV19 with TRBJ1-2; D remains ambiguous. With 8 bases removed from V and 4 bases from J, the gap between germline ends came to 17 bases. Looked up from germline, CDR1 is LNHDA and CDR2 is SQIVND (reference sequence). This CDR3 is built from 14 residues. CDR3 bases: TGTGCCAGTTACTCTTTTGGGCAGAGCTATGGCTACACCTTC. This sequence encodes CASYSFGQSYGYTF.

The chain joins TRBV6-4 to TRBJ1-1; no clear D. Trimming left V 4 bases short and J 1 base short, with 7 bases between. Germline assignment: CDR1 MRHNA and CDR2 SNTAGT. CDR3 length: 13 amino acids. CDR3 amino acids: CASSVEENTEAFF. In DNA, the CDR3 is TGTGCCAGCAGTGTTGAGGAGAACACTGAAGCTTTCTTT.

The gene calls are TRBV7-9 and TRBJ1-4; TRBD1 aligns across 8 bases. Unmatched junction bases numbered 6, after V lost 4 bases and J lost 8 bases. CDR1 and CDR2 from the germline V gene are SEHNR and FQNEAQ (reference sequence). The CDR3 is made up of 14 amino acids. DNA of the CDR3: TGTGCCAGCAGCTCACAGGGGGTTTGGGAAAAACTGTTTTTT. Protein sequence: CASSSQGVWEKLFF.

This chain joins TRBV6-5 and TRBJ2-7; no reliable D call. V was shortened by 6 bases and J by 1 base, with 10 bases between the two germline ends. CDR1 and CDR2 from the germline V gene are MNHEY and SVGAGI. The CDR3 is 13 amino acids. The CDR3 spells CASSLSGSYEQYF. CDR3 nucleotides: TGTGCCAGCAGCCTATCCGGGTCCTACGAGCAGTACTTC.

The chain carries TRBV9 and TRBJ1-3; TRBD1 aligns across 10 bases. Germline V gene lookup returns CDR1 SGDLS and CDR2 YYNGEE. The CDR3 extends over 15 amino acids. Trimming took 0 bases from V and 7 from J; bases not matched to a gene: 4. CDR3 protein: CASSVDGTGANTIYF. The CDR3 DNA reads TGTGCCAGCAGCGTAGACGGGACAGGGGCGAACACCATATATTTT.

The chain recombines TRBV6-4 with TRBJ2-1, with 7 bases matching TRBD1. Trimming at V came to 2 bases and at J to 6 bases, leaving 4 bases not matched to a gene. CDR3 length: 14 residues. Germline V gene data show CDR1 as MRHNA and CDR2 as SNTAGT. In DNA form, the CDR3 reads TGTGCCAGCAGTGACGAGGCAGGGGGCAATGAGCAGTTCTTC. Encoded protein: CASSDEAGGNEQFF.

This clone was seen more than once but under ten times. The chain's CDR3 is CASSLPRGAGGNTIYF. The CDR3 DNA reads as TGTGCCAGCAGTCTCCCACGGGGGGCGGGAGGAAACACCATATATTTT. This chain uses TRBV28 with TRBJ1-3; D is perhaps TRBD1 (6 bases). This CDR3 contains 16 residues. From germline, CDR1 is MDHEN and CDR2 SYDVKM. V was pared by 5 bases and J by 4 bases, with 18 bases between.

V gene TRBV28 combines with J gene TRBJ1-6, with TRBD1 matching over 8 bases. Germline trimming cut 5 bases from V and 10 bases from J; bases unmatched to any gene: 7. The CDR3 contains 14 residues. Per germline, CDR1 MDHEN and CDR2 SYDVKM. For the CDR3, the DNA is TGTGCCAGCAGTCTACCAGGGGGCGGATCACCCCTCCACTTT. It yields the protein CASSLPGGGSPLHF.

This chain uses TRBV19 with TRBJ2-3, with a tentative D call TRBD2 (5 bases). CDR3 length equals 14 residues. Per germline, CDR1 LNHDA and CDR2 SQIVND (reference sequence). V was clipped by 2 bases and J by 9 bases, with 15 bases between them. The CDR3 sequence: CASSITPTSRTQYF. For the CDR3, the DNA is TGTGCCAGTAGTATAACCCCAACTAGTCGCACGCAGTATTTT.